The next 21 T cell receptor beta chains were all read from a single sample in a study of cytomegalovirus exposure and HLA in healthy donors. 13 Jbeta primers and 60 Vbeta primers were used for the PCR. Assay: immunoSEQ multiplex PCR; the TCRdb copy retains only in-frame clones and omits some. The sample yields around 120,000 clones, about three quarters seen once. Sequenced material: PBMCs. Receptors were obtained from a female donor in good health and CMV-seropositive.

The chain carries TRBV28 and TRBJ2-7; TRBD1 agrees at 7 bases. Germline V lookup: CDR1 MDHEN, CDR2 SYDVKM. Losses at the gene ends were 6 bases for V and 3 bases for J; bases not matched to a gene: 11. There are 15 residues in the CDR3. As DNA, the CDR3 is TGTGCCAGCAGCCAATCCGGGACAGCGATCTACGAGCAGTACTTC. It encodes CASSQSGTAIYEQYF.

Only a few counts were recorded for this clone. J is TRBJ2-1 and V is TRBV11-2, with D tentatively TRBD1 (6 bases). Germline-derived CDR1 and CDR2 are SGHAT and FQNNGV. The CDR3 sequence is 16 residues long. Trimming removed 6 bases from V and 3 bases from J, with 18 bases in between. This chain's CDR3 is CASSFAQGSFYNEQFF. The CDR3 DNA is TGTGCCAGCAGTTTTGCACAGGGAAGCTTCTACAATGAGCAGTTCTTC.

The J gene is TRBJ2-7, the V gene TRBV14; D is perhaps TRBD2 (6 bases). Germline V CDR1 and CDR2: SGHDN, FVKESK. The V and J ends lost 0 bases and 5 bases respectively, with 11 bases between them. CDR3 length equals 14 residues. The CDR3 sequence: CASSQERRGDEQYF. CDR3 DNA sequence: TGTGCCAGCAGCCAAGAAAGGAGGGGCGACGAGCAGTACTTC. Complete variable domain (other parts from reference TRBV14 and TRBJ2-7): EAGVTQFPSHSVIEKGQTVTLRCDPISGHDNLYWYRRVMGKEIKFLLHFVKESKQDESGMPNNRFLAERTGGTYSTLKVQPAELEDSGVYFCASSQERRGDEQYFGPGTRLTVT.

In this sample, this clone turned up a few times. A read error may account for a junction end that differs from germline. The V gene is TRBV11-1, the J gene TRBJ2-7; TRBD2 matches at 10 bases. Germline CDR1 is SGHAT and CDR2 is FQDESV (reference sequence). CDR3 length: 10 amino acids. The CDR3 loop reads CASSSQREGF. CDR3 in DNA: TGTGCCAGCAGCTCGCAGCGGGAGGGGTTC.

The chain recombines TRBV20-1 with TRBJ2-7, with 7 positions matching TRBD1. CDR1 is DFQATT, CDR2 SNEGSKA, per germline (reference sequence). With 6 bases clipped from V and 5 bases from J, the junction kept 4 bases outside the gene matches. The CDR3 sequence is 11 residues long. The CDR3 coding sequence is TGCAGTGCCCCGACAGGGAACGAGCAGTACTTC. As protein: CSAPTGNEQYF.

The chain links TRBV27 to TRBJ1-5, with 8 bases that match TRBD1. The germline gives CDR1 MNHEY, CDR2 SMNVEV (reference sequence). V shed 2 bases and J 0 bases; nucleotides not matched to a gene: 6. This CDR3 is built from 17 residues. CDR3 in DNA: TGTGCCAGCAGTTTACTGGGGGGACAGGCTAGCAATCAGCCCCAGCATTTT. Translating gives CASSLLGGQASNQPQHF.

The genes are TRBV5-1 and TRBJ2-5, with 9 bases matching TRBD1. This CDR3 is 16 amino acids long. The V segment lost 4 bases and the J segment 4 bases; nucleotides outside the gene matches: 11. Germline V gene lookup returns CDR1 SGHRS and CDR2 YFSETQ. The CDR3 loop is CASSASLPTGGETQYF. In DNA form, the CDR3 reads TGCGCCAGCAGCGCCTCGCTACCGACAGGGGGAGAGACCCAGTACTTC.

CDR3: CASSLGRGDRQPQHF. The CDR3 DNA reads as TGTGCCAGCAGCTTGGGACGGGGGGATCGACAGCCCCAGCATTTT. The gene calls are TRBV5-8 and TRBJ1-5, with D perhaps TRBD1 (5 bases). This CDR3 comprises 15 residues. V was pared by 0 bases and J by 7 bases, with 14 bases between. The germline V gene has CDR1 SGHTS and CDR2 YDEGEE.

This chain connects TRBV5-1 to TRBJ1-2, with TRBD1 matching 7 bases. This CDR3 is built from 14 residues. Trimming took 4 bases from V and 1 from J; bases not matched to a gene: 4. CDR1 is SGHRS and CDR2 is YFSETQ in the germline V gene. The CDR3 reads CASSPGQLNYGYTF. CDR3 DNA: TGCGCCAGCAGCCCGGGACAGCTTAACTATGGCTACACCTTC.

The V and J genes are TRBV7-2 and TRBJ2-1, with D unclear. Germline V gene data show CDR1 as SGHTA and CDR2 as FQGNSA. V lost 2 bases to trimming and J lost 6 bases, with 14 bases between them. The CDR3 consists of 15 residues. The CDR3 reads CASSLFPVSVNEQFF. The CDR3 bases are TGTGCCAGCAGCTTATTCCCCGTCTCGGTCAATGAGCAGTTCTTC.

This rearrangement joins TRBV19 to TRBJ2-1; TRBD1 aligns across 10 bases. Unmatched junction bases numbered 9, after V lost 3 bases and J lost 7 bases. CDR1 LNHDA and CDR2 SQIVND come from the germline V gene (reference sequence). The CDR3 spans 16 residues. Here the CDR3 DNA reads TGTGCCAGTAGTATTGGGCGACAGGGGGCGCTGAATGAGCAGTTCTTC. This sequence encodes CASSIGRQGALNEQFF. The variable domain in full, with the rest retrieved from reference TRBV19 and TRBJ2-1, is DGGITQSPKYLFRKEGQNVTLSCEQNLNHDAMYWYRQDPGQGLRLIYYSQIVNDFQKGDIAEGYSVSREKKESFPLTVTSAQKNPTAFYLCASSIGRQGALNEQFFGPGTRLTVL.

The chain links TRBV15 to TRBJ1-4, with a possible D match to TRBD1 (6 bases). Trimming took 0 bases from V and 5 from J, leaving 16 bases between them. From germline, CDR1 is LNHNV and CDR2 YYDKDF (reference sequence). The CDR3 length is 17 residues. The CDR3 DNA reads TGTGCCACCAGCAGAGATCTCCGACAGGCCCTAAATGAAAAACTGTTTTTT. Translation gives CATSRDLRQALNEKLFF.

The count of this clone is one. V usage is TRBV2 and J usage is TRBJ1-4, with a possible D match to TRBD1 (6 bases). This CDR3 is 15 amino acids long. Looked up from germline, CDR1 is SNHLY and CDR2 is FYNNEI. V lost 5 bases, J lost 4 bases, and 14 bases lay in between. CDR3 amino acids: CASSRDRLGNEKLFF. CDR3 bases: TGTGCCAGCAGTCGAGACAGGCTCGGTAATGAAAAACTGTTTTTT.

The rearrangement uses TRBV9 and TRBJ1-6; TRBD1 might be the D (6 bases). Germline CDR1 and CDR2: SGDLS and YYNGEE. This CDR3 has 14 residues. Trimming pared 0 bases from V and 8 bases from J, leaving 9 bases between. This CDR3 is CASSVGTVHSPLHF. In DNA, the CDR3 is TGTGCCAGCAGCGTAGGGACAGTGCATTCACCCCTCCACTTT.

CDR3 region: CASSYGMNTEAFF. The CDR3 region has the DNA TGTGCCAGCAGTTACGGCATGAACACTGAAGCTTTCTTT. The chain uses TRBV6-5 and TRBJ1-1; D remains unclear. CDR1 and CDR2 (germline): MNHEY, SVGAGI. The CDR3 is made up of 13 amino acids. V was shortened by 2 bases and J by 0 bases, with 4 bases between the two germline ends.

The CDR3 DNA sequence: TGTGCCAGCAGCTACCCACTTACGCGGAATGAAAAACTGTTTTTT. Residues: CASSYPLTRNEKLFF. This chain links TRBV7-9 with TRBJ1-4, with D hard to call. V dropped 4 bases and J dropped 5 bases, with 14 bases sitting between them. The CDR3 is 15 residues long. Per germline, CDR1 SEHNR and CDR2 FQNEAQ (reference sequence).

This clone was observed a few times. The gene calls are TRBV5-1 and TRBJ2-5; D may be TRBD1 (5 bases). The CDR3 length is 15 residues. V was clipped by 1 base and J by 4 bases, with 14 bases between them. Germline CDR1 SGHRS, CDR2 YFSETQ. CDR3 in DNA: TGCGCCAGCAGCTTGTCCGGACACGATCGAGAGACCCAGTACTTC. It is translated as CASSLSGHDRETQYF.

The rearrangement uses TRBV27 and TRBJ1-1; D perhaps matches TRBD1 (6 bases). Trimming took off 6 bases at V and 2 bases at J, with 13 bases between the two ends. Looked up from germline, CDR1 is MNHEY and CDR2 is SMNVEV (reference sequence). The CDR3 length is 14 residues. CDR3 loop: CASSLQGVNTEAFF. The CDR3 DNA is TGTGCCAGCAGCCTACAGGGTGTAAACACTGAAGCTTTCTTT.

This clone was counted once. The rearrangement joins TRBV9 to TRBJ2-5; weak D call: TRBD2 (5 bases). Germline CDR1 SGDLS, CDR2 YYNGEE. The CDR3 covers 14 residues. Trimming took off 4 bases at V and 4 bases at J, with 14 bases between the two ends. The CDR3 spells CASSPRAGGETQYF. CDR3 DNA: TGTGCCAGCAGCCCTCGGGCGGGCGGAGAGACCCAGTACTTC.

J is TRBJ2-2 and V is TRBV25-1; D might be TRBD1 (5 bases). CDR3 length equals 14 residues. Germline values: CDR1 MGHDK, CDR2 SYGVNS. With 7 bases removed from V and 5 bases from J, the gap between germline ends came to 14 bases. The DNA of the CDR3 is TGTGCCAGCATGGCAGGGATTTTGACCGGGGAGCTGTTTTTT. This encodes CASMAGILTGELFF.

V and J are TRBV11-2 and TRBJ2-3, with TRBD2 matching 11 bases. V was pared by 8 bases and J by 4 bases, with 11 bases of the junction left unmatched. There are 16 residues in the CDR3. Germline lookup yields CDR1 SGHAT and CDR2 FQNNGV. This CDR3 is CASSFSGTSGADTQYF. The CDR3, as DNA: TGTGCCAGCTCATTTAGTGGGACTAGCGGCGCAGATACGCAGTATTTT.